The clone carrying this TCR beta chain was seen a few times. TCRdb used MiXCR to reprocess the 5' RACE reads, holding one entry per CDR3 protein. Of over 120,000 distinct CDR3 sequences detected, 6.6% appear once; the ten largest clones hold approximately 0.59%. This entry comes from a study of T cells after yellow fever vaccination. Here the sequenced sample was CD4+ T cells sorted from PBMCs, taken 10 days after the yellow fever booster vaccination. This clonotype was sampled from a man in his thirties or forties who received the YFV17D yellow fever vaccine.

The CDR3 loop is CASSLADGTEAFF. DNA of the CDR3: TGTGCCAGCAGTTTAGCAGACGGCACTGAAGCTTTCTTT. The chain is built from TRBV12-3 or TRBV12-4 and TRBJ1-1; D gene ambiguous. V lost 0 bases and J 4 bases, leaving 6 bases between the germline ends. The CDR3 runs 13 residues.